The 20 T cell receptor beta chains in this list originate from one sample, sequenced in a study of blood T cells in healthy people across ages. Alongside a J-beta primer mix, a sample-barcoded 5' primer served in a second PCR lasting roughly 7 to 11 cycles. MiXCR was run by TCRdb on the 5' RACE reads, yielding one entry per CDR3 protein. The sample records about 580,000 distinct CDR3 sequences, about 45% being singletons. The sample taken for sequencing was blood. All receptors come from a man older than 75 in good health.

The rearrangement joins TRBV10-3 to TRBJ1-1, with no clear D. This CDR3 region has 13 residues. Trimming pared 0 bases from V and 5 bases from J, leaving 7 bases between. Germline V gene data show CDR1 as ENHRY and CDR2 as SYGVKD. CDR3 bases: TGTGCCATCAGTGAGTCAGGAGGGACTGAAGCTTTCTTT. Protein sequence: CAISESGGTEAFF.

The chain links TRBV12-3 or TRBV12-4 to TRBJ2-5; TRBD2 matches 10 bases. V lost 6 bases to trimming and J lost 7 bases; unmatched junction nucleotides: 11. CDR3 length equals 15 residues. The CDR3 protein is CASSQLAGTTGTQYF. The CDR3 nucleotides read TGTGCCAGCAGCCAACTAGCGGGGACCACCGGGACCCAGTACTTC.

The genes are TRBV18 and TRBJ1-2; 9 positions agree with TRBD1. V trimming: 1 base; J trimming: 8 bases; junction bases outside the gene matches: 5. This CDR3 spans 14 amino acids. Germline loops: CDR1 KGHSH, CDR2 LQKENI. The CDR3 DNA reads TGTGCCAGCTCACCACGGACAGGGGTGGACGGCTACACCTTC. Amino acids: CASSPRTGVDGYTF. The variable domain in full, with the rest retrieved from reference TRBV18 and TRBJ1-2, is NAGVMQNPRHLVRRRGQEARLRCSPMKGHSHVYWYRQLPEEGLKFMVYLQKENIIDESGMPKERFSAEFPKEGPSILRIQQVVRGDSAAYFCASSPRTGVDGYTFGSGTRLTVV.

CDR3 sequence: CASSHVAGSIQETQYF. In DNA, the CDR3 is TGTGCCAGCTCGCACGTAGCGGGAAGCATCCAAGAGACCCAGTACTTC. The chain joins TRBV6-2 or TRBV6-3 to TRBJ2-5; 8 bases align to TRBD2. Germline CDR1 is MNHEY and CDR2 is SVGEGT. The CDR3 runs 16 residues. The ends lost 8 bases at V and 1 base at J; junction bases unmatched: 12.

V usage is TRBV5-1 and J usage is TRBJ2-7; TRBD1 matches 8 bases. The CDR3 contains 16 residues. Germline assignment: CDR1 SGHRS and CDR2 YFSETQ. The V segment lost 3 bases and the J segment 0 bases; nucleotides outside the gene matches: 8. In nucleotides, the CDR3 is TGCGCCAGCAGCTCTCAACCGGGACAGGTCTCCTACGAGCAGTACTTC. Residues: CASSSQPGQVSYEQYF.

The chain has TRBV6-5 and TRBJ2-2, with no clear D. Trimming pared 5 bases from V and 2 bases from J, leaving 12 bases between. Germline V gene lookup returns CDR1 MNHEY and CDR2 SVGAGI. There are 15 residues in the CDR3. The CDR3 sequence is CASSQQTINTGELFF. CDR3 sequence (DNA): TGTGCCAGCAGTCAACAGACAATCAACACCGGGGAGCTGTTTTTT.

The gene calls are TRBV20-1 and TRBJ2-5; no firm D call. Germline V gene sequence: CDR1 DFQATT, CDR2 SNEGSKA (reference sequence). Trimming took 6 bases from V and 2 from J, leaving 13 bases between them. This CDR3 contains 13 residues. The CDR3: CSAPGRLQETQYF. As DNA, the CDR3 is TGCAGTGCCCCTGGGCGGTTACAAGAGACCCAGTACTTC.

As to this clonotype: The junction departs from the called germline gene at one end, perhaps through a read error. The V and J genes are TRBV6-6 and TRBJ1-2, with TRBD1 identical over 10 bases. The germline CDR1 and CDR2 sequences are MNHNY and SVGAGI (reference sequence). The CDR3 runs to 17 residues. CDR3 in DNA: TGTGCCAGCAGTTCGTCGACAGGGGGCTGGACCACCTATAGCTACACCTTC. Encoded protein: CASSSSTGGWTTYSYTF.

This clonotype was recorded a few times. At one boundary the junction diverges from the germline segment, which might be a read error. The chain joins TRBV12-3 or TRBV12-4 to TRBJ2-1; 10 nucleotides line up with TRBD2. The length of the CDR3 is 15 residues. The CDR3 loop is CASSLAGAASNEQFF. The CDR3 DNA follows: TGTGCCAGCAGTCTAGCGGGGGCCGCGTCCAATGAGCAGTTCTTC.

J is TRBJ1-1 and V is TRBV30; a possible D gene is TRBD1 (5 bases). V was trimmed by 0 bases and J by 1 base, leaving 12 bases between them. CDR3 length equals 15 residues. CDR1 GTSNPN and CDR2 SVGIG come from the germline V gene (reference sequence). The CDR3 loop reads CAWSVGRVQNTEAFF. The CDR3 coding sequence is TGTGCCTGGAGTGTCGGCAGGGTCCAGAACACTGAAGCTTTCTTT.

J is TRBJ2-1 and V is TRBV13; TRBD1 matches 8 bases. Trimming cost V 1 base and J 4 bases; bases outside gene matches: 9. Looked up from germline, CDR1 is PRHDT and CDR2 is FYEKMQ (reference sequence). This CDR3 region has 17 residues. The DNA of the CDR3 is TGTGCCAGCAGCTTAGTGGACGGGGACAGGCTATACAATGAGCAGTTCTTC. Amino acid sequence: CASSLVDGDRLYNEQFF.

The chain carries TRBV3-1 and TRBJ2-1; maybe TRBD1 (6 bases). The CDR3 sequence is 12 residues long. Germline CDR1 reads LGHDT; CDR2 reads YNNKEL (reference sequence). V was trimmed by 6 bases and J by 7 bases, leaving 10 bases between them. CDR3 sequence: CASRAQGNEQFF. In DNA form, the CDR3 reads TGTGCCAGCAGGGCCCAGGGGAATGAGCAGTTCTTC.

The CDR3 sequence: CASSTHGRLAGNEQYF. The CDR3 DNA reads as TGTGCCAGCAGCACTCACGGGCGGCTAGCAGGCAATGAGCAGTACTTC. The chain carries TRBV7-2 and TRBJ2-5; weak D call: TRBD2 (5 bases). The V end was cut by 5 bases, the J end by 11 bases, with 27 bases between. The CDR3 consists of 16 residues. Germline V gene sequence: CDR1 SGHTA, CDR2 FQGNSA.

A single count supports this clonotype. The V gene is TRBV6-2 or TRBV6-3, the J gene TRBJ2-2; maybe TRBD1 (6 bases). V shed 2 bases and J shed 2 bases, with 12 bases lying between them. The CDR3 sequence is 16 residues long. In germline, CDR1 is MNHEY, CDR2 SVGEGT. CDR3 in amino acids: CASSYPLQGNTGELFF. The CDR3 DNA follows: TGTGCCAGCAGTTACCCCCTACAGGGAAACACCGGGGAGCTGTTTTTT.

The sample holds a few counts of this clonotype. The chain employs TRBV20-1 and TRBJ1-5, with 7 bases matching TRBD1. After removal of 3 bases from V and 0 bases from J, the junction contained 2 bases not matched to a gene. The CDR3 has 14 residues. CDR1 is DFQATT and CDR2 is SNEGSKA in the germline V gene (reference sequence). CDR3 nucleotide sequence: TGCAGTGCTAGGGGACAGCATAGCAATCAGCCCCAGCATTTT. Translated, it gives CSARGQHSNQPQHF.

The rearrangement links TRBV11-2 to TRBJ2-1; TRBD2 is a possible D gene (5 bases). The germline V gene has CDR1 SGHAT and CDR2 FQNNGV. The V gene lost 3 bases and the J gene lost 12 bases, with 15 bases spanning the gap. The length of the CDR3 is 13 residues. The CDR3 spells CASSLSGLLGQFF. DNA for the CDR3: TGTGCCAGCAGCTTGTCTGGACTGCTCGGGCAGTTCTTC.

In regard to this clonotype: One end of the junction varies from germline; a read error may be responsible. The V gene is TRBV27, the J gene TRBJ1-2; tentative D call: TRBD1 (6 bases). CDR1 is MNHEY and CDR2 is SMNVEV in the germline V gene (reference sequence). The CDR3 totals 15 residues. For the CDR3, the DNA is TGTGCCGGCAGAATCGAGAAACAGGGATACTATGGCTACACCTTC. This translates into CAGRIEKQGYYGYTF.

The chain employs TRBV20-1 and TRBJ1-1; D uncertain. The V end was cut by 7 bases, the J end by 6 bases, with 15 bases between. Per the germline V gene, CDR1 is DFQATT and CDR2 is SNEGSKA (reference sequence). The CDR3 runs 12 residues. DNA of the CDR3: TGCAGTGTCCCCCTGGATTTCCCTGAAGCTTTCTTT. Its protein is CSVPLDFPEAFF.

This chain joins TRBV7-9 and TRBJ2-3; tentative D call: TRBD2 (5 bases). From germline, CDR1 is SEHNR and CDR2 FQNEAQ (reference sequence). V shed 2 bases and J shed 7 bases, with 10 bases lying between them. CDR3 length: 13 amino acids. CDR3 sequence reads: CASSLPSSHTQYF. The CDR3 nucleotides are TGTGCCAGCAGCTTACCTAGCAGCCATACGCAGTATTTT.

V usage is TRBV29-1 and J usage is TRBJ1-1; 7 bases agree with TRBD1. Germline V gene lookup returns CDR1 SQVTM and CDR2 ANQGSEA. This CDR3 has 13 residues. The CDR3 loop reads CSVKTGRDTEAFF. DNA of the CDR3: TGCAGTGTAAAGACAGGGCGGGACACTGAAGCTTTCTTT.